The TCR beta chain described here comes from a study of CD8 T cells in ankylosing spondylitis (dated by TCRdb to the late 2010s). General notes on the study: To find TCR variants linked to disease, the study profiled T cell receptor beta repertoires in ankylosing spondylitis patients and healthy donors. The whole study cohort included 85 to 120 healthy donors and 25 or so ankylosing spondylitis patients. Samples of peripheral blood were taken, and for ankylosing spondylitis patients, synovial fluid was collected as well.

Worth noting for this clonotype: Its cognate antigen has yet to be identified. It has no much larger one-base neighbor in the sample; base qualities were not kept.

At the junction V is shortened by 1 base and J by 2 bases; bases outside the gene matches: 3. Inclusive of the bounding cysteine and phenylalanine, the CDR3 is 14 residues long. The entry retains the CDR3 DNA only, 42 bases that are in frame from base 1. The germline V gene supplies CDR1 SGHRS and CDR2 YFSETQ. The reads were generated on an Illumina HiSeq 2500. Quantitative 5'-RACE with molecular barcodes was used to prepare TCR beta libraries. Per the source publication's procedure: A new computational method based on a probabilistic model of VDJ rearrangement was used to identify disease-linked TCR variants. TCRdb reran the public reads through fastp at Q25 and MiXCR, keeping productive beta chains. Records with the same CDR3 protein are collapsed into one entry carrying the most frequent genes and DNA. TCRdb, rather than the study authors, made the V and J calls. This sample comprises some 340,000 distinct CDR3 sequences, roughly 15% of them detected only once. Clones ranked in the top ten supply around 0.99% of the sample.

On the study overall, not on this receptor specifically: The disease-linked clones were reported as significantly enriched in matched synovial fluid samples from ankylosing spondylitis patients. In peripheral blood, the disease-linked clones were found at relatively low frequencies and had a CD8+ phenotype. Some motif variants had previously been reported in the synovial fluid and blood of reactive arthritis patients, which suggests shared mechanisms of disease initiation. A TCR beta motif of 7 or 8 highly homologous amino acid variants appeared characteristic of blood from ankylosing spondylitis patients.

This clonotype was obtained from a male donor with ankylosing spondylitis or in good health (not recorded which). Here the chain combines TRBV5-1 and TRBJ2-7; 7 middle bases align to TRBD2. The sequencing sample was made of blood, either unsorted or a sorted T cell fraction (not recorded which). The base sequence is TGCGCCAGCAGCTTGACTAGCGCGACCTACGAGCAGTACTTC. Translated, this is CASSLTSATYEQYF.